This T cell receptor (beta chain) derives from a study of T cell repertoires in cytomegalovirus infection. A note on this clonotype: A much larger clone sits a single nucleotide away, making a read error possible.

Germline V lookup: CDR1 SGHTA, CDR2 FQGNSA. Trimming stripped 0 bases from V and 6 bases from J, with 14 bases between. CDR3 length: 16 amino acids. In TCRdb, the reads were re-called with MiXCR into one record per CDR3 protein. Here the sample spans about 180,000 distinct CDR3 sequences, 14% being singletons. V and J are TRBV7-2 and TRBJ2-2, with D perhaps TRBD1 or TRBD2 (5 bases each). Sequenced input: PBMCs. The clonotype originates from a human donor in good health (CMV status not recorded). Some clones in this sample may be carry-over from other donors' samples. The CDR3 reads CASSLAAGGFAGELFF. Here the CDR3 DNA reads TGTGCCAGCAGCTTAGCCGCTGGGGGATTCGCCGGGGAGCTGTTTTTT.